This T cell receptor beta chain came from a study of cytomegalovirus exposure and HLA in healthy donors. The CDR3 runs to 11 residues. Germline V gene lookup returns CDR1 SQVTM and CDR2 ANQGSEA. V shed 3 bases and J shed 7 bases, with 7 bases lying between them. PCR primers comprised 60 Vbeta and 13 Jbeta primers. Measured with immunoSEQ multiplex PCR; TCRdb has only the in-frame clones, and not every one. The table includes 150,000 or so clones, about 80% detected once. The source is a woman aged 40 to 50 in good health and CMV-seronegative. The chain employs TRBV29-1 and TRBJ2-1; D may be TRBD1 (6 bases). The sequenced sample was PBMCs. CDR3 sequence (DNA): TGCAGCGTTGATAGGGGGAATGAGCAGTTCTTC. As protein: CSVDRGNEQFF.